The next 27 T cell receptor beta chains were all read from a single sample in a study of T-cell reconstitution after alpha-beta-depleted transplantation in children. TCRbeta library construction was performed incorporating unique molecular identifiers. TCRdb re-analysed the PCR reads in MiXCR, keeping a single row per CDR3 protein. The sample records 550,000 to 800,000 distinct CDR3 sequences, 10% to 15% being singletons. This specimen was PBMCs, taken before TCRalphabeta/CD19-depleted stem cell transplant. The receptor set was obtained from a girl aged 2 to 10 with congenital amegakaryocytic thrombocytopenia, due to receive a stem cell transplant.

The J gene is TRBJ2-3, the V gene TRBV4-2, with 10 bases fitting TRBD2. The germline gives CDR1 LGHNA, CDR2 YNFKEQ. The CDR3 has 16 amino acids. V was clipped by 0 bases and J by 6 bases; unmatched bases: 6. The CDR3 DNA is TGTGCCAGCAGCCAAGAGGGGGCTAGCGGGAGCGATACGCAGTATTTT. Translation gives CASSQEGASGSDTQYF.

In DNA form, the CDR3 reads TGCAGTGCGCGTCTAGCGTCTATCCCCCAAGAGACCCAGTACTTC. Encoded protein: CSARLASIPQETQYF. The genes are TRBV20-1 and TRBJ2-5, with a weak D call TRBD2 (6 bases). The CDR3 is made up of 15 amino acids. V lost 6 bases to trimming and J lost 1 base, with 18 bases between them. CDR1 DFQATT and CDR2 SNEGSKA come from the germline V gene (reference sequence).

The rearrangement uses TRBV5-1 and TRBJ2-3; 8 nucleotides align to TRBD2. The CDR3 length is 17 residues. Per germline, CDR1 SGHRS and CDR2 YFSETQ. Trimming at V came to 4 bases and at J to 2 bases, leaving 12 bases not matched to a gene. CDR3 in amino acids: CASSPILASGFTDTQYF. The CDR3 nucleotides are TGCGCCAGCAGCCCAATACTGGCTAGCGGGTTCACAGATACGCAGTATTTT.

Of note for this clonotype: Being one base from a much bigger clone, this may be a read error. This chain links TRBV20-1 with TRBJ1-2; D is ambiguous. The germline V gene has CDR1 DFQATT and CDR2 SNEGSKA (reference sequence). The CDR3 runs 15 residues. The CDR3 region has the DNA TGCTGTGCCCTCGACTCTAGCCGGAGCCTCTATGGCTACACCTTC. Encoded protein: CCALDSSRSLYGYTF.

A remark on this clonotype: A much bigger clone sits one base away, suggesting this may be a read error. The chain is built from TRBV7-9 and TRBJ1-1; tentative D call: TRBD1 (5 bases). This CDR3 region has 16 residues. Germline V gives CDR1 SEHNR, CDR2 FQNEAQ (reference sequence). V lost 4 bases to trimming and J lost 5 bases, with 20 bases between them. CDR3 nucleotides: TGTGCCAGCAGCTACCTACAGGATCCAGGGTATACTGAAGCTTTCTTT. Its protein product is CASSYLQDPGYTEAFF.

This clonotype has just a few counts. The V call is TRBV20-1, the J call TRBJ2-5; D not certain. The germline CDR1 and CDR2 sequences are DFQATT and SNEGSKA (reference sequence). This CDR3 is 17 amino acids long. The germline V and J ends were trimmed by 3 bases and 4 bases, with 24 bases remaining between them. In DNA, the CDR3 is TGCAGTGCTAGGGCCGCTAGACCCCTTTCGCCCCGAGAGACCCAGTACTTC. This translates into CSARAARPLSPRETQYF.

The genes are TRBV30 and TRBJ1-6; D gene ambiguous. Germline CDR1 GTSNPN, CDR2 SVGIG (reference sequence). The CDR3 totals 13 residues. V gave up 3 bases and J gave up 8 bases, with 11 bases separating them. CDR3 loop: CAWSAVRDSPLHF. The CDR3 nucleotides are TGTGCCTGGAGCGCAGTACGGGATTCACCCCTCCACTTT.

This clonotype was observed a handful of times. This chain uses TRBV5-1 with TRBJ2-4, with TRBD2 as a possible D gene (7 bases). The CDR3 runs to 14 residues. Germline-derived CDR1 and CDR2 are SGHRS and YFSETQ. The V end was cut by 4 bases, the J end by 1 base, with 9 bases between. This CDR3 reads CASSEGGAKNIQYF. CDR3 DNA sequence: TGCGCCAGCAGCGAGGGGGGGGCCAAAAACATTCAGTACTTC.

This clonotype came up a few times. This chain connects TRBV12-3 or TRBV12-4 to TRBJ2-2, with 9 nucleotides matching TRBD1. V shed 5 bases and J 4 bases; nucleotides not matched to a gene: 20. This CDR3 is 20 amino acids long. CDR3 in DNA: TGTGCCAGCAGTCCCCTTCCGGGACAGGGTAACAACAGAGGCACCGGGGAGCTGTTTTTT. This translates into CASSPLPGQGNNRGTGELFF.

The table lists this clonotype with a few counts. The rearrangement joins TRBV12-3 or TRBV12-4 to TRBJ2-7, with 10 bases aligning to TRBD1. The V gene end was trimmed by 3 bases and the J gene end by 10 bases; junction bases not matched to a gene: 9. The CDR3 is made up of 14 amino acids. CDR3 in DNA: TGTGCCAGCAGTTTCTCTGGGACAGGGGACCCACAGTACTTC. Translated: CASSFSGTGDPQYF.

The chain is built from TRBV7-3 and TRBJ1-1; D is undetermined. V gave up 5 bases and J gave up 0 bases, with 10 bases separating them. The CDR3 length is 14 residues. CDR1 is SGHTA and CDR2 is FQGTGA in the germline V gene. The CDR3 DNA is TGTGCCAGCAGCGGCGCAGTGTTGAACACTGAAGCTTTCTTT. Translation: CASSGAVLNTEAFF.

The gene calls are TRBV30 and TRBJ1-1; possible D gene TRBD1, 6 bases. CDR3 length: 16 residues. Per the germline V gene, CDR1 is GTSNPN and CDR2 is SVGIG (reference sequence). V lost 1 base to trimming and J lost 5 bases, with 20 bases between them. Here the CDR3 reads CAWSDRLRPRGTEAFF. The CDR3 coding sequence is TGTGCCTGGAGTGACCGCCTTCGCCCCAGGGGAACTGAAGCTTTCTTT.

At least ten counts were recorded for this clonotype. The rearrangement links TRBV10-3 to TRBJ2-1; D is ambiguous. Germline V lookup: CDR1 ENHRY, CDR2 SYGVKD. The length of the CDR3 is 14 residues. Trimming stripped 2 bases from V and 7 bases from J, with 12 bases between. In nucleotides, the CDR3 is TGTGCCATCAGTGAGAGGTCAGGTGGGAATGAGCAGTTCTTC. Translated, it gives CAISERSGGNEQFF.

This clonotype was counted ten times or more. The chain combines TRBV12-3 or TRBV12-4 with TRBJ2-1; D is perhaps TRBD1 (5 bases). This CDR3 contains 13 residues. V lost 4 bases, J lost 5 bases, and 9 bases lay in between. The CDR3 region has the DNA TGTGCCAGCAGTTCGACAGTGAACAATGAGCAGTTCTTC. Translation gives CASSSTVNNEQFF.

This clonotype has at least ten counts. CDR3 in amino acids: CSVELAGNYEQYF. The CDR3 DNA sequence: TGCAGCGTTGAACTAGCGGGGAACTACGAGCAGTACTTC. J is TRBJ2-7 and V is TRBV29-1, with TRBD2 matching over 9 bases. The V segment lost 2 bases and the J segment 3 bases; nucleotides outside the gene matches: 2. The V gene's germline CDR1 is SQVTM and CDR2 ANQGSEA. The CDR3 contains 13 residues.

The table lists this clonotype with a few counts. V usage is TRBV30 and J usage is TRBJ1-1, with D perhaps TRBD1 (6 bases). The V gene's germline CDR1 is GTSNPN and CDR2 SVGIG (reference sequence). Trimming cost V 0 bases and J 10 bases, with 15 bases left between them. The CDR3 extends over 13 amino acids. The CDR3 DNA sequence: TGTGCCTGGAGTGTACTTGAGGGGGAGGGAGCTTTCTTT. This codes for CAWSVLEGEGAFF.

In this sample, this clonotype turned up many times. V gene TRBV12-3 or TRBV12-4 combines with J gene TRBJ2-2; weak D call: TRBD2 (6 bases). Trimming removed 1 base from V and 5 bases from J, with 11 bases in between. The CDR3 runs to 15 residues. The CDR3 loop is CASSLGGGVTGELFF. For the CDR3, the DNA is TGTGCCAGCAGTTTAGGCGGCGGGGTTACCGGGGAGCTGTTTTTT.

This clonotype was recorded many times. This sequence joins TRBV5-4 and TRBJ1-1, with D uncertain. Trimming removed 3 bases at V and 5 bases at J, with 8 bases between. The CDR3 length is 12 residues. CDR1 is SGHNT and CDR2 is YYREEE in the germline V gene (reference sequence). The CDR3 spells CASSSGVTEAFF. CDR3 coding DNA: TGTGCCAGCAGCTCCGGGGTAACTGAAGCTTTCTTT.

The chain combines TRBV3-1 with TRBJ1-1, with D maybe TRBD1 (6 bases). Trimming took 0 bases from V and 1 from J, leaving 6 bases between them. The CDR3 consists of 14 residues. In germline, CDR1 is LGHDT, CDR2 YNNKEL (reference sequence). The CDR3 sequence is CASSQEQGNTEAFF. DNA of the CDR3: TGTGCCAGCAGCCAAGAACAGGGGAACACTGAAGCTTTCTTT.

There are a few counts of this clonotype. The chain has TRBV11-2 and TRBJ2-5; 7 bases match TRBD2. This CDR3 is 15 amino acids long. J lost 3 bases, V lost 5 bases, and 9 bases had no gene match. CDR1 and CDR2 from the germline V gene are SGHAT and FQNNGV. The CDR3 reads CASSRSGTTEETQYF. DNA for the CDR3: TGTGCCAGCAGCCGATCCGGGACTACCGAAGAGACCCAGTACTTC.

This clonotype has a count of ten or more. The chain employs TRBV5-1 and TRBJ2-3; D is undetermined. The CDR3 has 15 residues. Germline CDR1 reads SGHRS; CDR2 reads YFSETQ. V was clipped by 2 bases and J by 2 bases, with 12 bases between them. The CDR3 DNA sequence: TGCGCCAGCAGCTTCGAGAAGACACACACAGATACGCAGTATTTT. The encoded protein is CASSFEKTHTDTQYF.

In this sample, this clonotype turned up many times. The chain couples TRBV6-1 to TRBJ2-7; D not resolved. This CDR3 has 11 amino acids. Between the trimmed V and J ends, which lost 2 bases and 7 bases, there was a span of 6 bases. Germline V lookup: CDR1 MNHNS, CDR2 SASEGT. In nucleotides, the CDR3 is TGTGCCAGCAGTGAAATCCTAGAGCAGTACTTC. The encoded protein is CASSEILEQYF.

The chain links TRBV6-2 or TRBV6-3 to TRBJ1-5, with D possibly being TRBD1 (5 bases). The CDR3 consists of 15 residues. Trimming cost V 10 bases and J 2 bases, with 18 bases left between them. CDR1 is MNHEY, CDR2 SVGEGT, per germline. DNA for the CDR3: TGTGCCACCTTATCGGTAGGGGTGGGCAATCAGCCCCAGCATTTT. Translation gives CATLSVGVGNQPQHF.

This clonotype was recorded a few times. A much larger clone sits a single nucleotide away, making a read error possible. V gene TRBV28 combines with J gene TRBJ2-1, with 13 bases fitting TRBD2. Germline trimming cut 10 bases from V and 4 bases from J; bases unmatched to any gene: 4. Germline V lookup: CDR1 MDHEN, CDR2 SYDVKM. The CDR3 runs 14 residues. CDR3 DNA: TGTGCCACCAGGACTAGCGGGAGATACAATGAGCAGTTCTTC. Translating gives CATRTSGRYNEQFF.

The V call is TRBV7-2, the J call TRBJ2-3; 9 bases align to TRBD2. The junction had 7 bases not matched to a gene; V was cut back by 2 bases and J by 4 bases. CDR3 length: 16 residues. The germline gives CDR1 SGHTA, CDR2 FQGNSA. The CDR3 spells CASSLSYAGGADTQYF. The CDR3 DNA is TGTGCCAGCAGCTTATCGTATGCGGGAGGGGCAGATACGCAGTATTTT. The whole variable domain, remainder taken from reference TRBV7-2 and TRBJ2-3, is GAGVSQSPSNKVTEKGKDVELRCDPISGHTALYWYRQSLGQGLEFLIYFQGNSAPDKSGLPSDRFSAERTGGSVSTLTIQRTQQEDSAVYLCASSLSYAGGADTQYFGPGTRLTVL.

V gene TRBV2 combines with J gene TRBJ2-7, with TRBD1 matching 9 bases. There are 16 residues in the CDR3. Germline loops: CDR1 SNHLY, CDR2 FYNNEI. Losses at the gene ends were 9 bases for V and 0 bases for J; bases not matched to a gene: 12. CDR3 residues: CASQRRTGVDSYEQYF. Written as DNA, the CDR3 is TGTGCCAGTCAGAGGAGGACAGGGGTGGACTCCTACGAGCAGTACTTC.

The chain couples TRBV20-1 to TRBJ2-3; D is possibly TRBD2 (6 bases). With 3 bases removed from V and 4 bases from J, the gap between germline ends came to 8 bases. The CDR3 is 12 amino acids. Germline-derived CDR1 and CDR2 are DFQATT and SNEGSKA (reference sequence). CDR3 nucleotides: TGCAGTGCTAGGCGGGAACCAGATACGCAGTATTTT. Translating it yields CSARREPDTQYF.